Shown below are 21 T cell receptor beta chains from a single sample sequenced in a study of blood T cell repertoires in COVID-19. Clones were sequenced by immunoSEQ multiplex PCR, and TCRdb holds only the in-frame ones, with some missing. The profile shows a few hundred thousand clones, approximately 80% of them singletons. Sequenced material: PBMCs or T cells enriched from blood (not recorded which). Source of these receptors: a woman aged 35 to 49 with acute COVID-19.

CDR3 bases: TGTGCCAGCAGTTTATCAGGGGGTATCGCCGGGGAGCTGTTTTTT. It is translated as CASSLSGGIAGELFF. The chain links TRBV27 to TRBJ2-2; possibly TRBD1 for D (6 bases). From germline, CDR1 is MNHEY and CDR2 SMNVEV (reference sequence). The CDR3 is 15 residues long. The V gene lost 0 bases and the J gene lost 6 bases, with 11 bases spanning the gap.

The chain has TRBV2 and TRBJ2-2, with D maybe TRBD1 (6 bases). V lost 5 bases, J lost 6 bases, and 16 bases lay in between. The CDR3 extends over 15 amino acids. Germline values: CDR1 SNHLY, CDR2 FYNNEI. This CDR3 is CASSPITTGSGELFF. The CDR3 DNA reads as TGTGCCAGCAGTCCAATTACTACAGGGTCCGGGGAGCTGTTTTTT.

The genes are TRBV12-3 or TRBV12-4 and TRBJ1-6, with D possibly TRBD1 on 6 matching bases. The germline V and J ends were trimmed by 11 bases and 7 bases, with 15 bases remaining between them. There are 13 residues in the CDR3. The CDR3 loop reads CAVKTGQNSPLHF. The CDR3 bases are TGTGCCGTAAAAACAGGGCAAAATTCACCCCTCCACTTT.

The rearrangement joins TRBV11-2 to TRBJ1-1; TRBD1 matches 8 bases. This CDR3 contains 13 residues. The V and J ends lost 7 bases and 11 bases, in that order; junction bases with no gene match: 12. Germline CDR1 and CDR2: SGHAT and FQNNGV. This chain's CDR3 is CASTPLDRVRAFF. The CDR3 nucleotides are TGTGCCAGCACCCCTTTGGACAGGGTCAGGGCTTTCTTT.

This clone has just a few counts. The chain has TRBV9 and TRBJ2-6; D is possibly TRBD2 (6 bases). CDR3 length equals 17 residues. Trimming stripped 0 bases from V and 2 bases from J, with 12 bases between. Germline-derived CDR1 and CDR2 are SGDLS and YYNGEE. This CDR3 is CASSVVKGGAGANVLTF. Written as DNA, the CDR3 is TGTGCCAGCAGCGTAGTAAAGGGAGGCGCTGGGGCCAACGTCCTGACTTTC.

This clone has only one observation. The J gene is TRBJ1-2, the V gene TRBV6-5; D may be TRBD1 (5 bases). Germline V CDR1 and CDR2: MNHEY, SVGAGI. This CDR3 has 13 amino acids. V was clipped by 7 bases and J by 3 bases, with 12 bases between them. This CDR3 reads CASISTDYYGYTF. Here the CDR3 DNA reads TGTGCCAGCATATCGACAGACTACTATGGCTACACCTTC.

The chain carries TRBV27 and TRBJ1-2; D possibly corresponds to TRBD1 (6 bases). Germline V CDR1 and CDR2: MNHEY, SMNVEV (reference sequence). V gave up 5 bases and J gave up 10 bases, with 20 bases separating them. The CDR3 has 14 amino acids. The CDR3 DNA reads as TGTGCCAGCAGTCCCCTTGGGGGCGGAGGTGACTACACCTTC. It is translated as CASSPLGGGGDYTF.

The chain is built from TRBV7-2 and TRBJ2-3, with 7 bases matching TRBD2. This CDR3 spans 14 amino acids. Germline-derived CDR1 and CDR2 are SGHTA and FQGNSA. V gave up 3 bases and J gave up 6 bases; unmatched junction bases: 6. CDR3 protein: CASSLVGGRDTQYF. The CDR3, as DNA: TGTGCCAGCAGCTTGGTGGGAGGGCGGGATACGCAGTATTTT. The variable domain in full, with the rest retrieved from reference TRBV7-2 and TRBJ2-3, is GAGVSQSPSNKVTEKGKDVELRCDPISGHTALYWYRQSLGQGLEFLIYFQGNSAPDKSGLPSDRFSAERTGGSVSTLTIQRTQQEDSAVYLCASSLVGGRDTQYFGPGTRLTVL.

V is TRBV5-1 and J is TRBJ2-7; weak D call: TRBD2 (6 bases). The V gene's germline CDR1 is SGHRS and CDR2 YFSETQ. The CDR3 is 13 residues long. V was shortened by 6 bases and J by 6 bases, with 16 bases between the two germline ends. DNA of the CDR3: TGCGCCAGCAATGATGGGGGGATCGGCGAGCAGTACTTC. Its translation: CASNDGGIGEQYF.

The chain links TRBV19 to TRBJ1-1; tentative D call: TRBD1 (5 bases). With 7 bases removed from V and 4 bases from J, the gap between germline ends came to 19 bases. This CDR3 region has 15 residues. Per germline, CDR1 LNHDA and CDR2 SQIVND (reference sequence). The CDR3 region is CASTTFGGVGTEAFF. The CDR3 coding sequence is TGTGCCAGTACTACCTTTGGGGGGGTGGGCACTGAAGCTTTCTTT.

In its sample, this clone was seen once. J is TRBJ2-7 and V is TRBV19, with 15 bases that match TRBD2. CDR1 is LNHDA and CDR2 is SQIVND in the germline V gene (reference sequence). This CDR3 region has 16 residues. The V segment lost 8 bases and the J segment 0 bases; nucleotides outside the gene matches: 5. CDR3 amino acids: CASAGLAGGSSYEQYF. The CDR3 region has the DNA TGTGCCAGTGCGGGACTAGCGGGAGGCAGCTCCTACGAGCAGTACTTC.

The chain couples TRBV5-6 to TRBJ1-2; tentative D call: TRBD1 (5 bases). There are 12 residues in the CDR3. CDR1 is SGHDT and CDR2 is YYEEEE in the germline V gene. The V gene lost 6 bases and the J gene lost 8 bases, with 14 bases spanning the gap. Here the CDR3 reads CASTYPGQGYTF. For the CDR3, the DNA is TGTGCCAGCACCTACCCAGGGCAGGGCTACACCTTC. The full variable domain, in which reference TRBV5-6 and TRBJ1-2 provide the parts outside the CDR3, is DAGVTQSPTHLIKTRGQQVTLRCSPKSGHDTVSWYQQALGQGPQFIFQYYEEEERQRGNFPDRFSGHQFPNYSSELNVNALLLGDSALYLCASTYPGQGYTFGSGTRLTVV.

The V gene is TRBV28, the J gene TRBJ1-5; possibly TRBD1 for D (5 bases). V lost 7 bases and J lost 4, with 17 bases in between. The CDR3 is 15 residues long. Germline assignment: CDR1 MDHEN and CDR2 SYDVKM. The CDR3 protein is CASIRGVWRNQPQHF. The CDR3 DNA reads TGTGCCAGCATAAGGGGCGTGTGGCGAAATCAGCCCCAGCATTTT.

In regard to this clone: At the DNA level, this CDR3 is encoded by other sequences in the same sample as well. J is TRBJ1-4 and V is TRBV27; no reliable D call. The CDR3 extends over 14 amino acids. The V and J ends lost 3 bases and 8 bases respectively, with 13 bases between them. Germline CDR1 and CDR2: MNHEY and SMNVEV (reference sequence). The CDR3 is CASSFNGGREKLFF. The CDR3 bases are TGTGCCAGCAGTTTTAATGGTGGGAGGGAAAAACTGTTTTTT.

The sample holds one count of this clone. The CDR3 region has the DNA TGCAGCGTTGAAGGGACAGGGGGAGGTATGAACACTGAAGCTTTCTTT. It encodes CSVEGTGGGMNTEAFF. The chain links TRBV29-1 to TRBJ1-1, with 10 positions matching TRBD1. Germline values: CDR1 SQVTM, CDR2 ANQGSEA. After removal of 1 base from V and 0 bases from J, the junction contained 5 bases not matched to a gene. This CDR3 contains 16 residues. The whole variable domain, remainder taken from reference TRBV29-1 and TRBJ1-1, is SAVISQKPSRDICQRGTSLTIQCQVDSQVTMMFWYRQQPGQSLTLIATANQGSEATYESGFVIDKFPISRPNLTFSTLTVSNMSPEDSSIYLCSVEGTGGGMNTEAFFGQGTRLTVV.

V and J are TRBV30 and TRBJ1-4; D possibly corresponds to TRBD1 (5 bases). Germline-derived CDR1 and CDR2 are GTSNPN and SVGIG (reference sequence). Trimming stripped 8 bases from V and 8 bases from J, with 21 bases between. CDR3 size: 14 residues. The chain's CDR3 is CAGMEGTGDEKLFF. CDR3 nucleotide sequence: TGTGCCGGAATGGAGGGGACGGGTGACGAAAAACTGTTTTTT.

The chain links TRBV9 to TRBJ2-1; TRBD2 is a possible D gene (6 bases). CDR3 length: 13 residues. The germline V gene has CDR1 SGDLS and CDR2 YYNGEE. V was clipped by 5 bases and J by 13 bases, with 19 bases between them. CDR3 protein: CASSGGEAVFQFF. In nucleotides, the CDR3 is TGTGCCAGCAGTGGCGGGGAAGCCGTATTTCAGTTCTTC.

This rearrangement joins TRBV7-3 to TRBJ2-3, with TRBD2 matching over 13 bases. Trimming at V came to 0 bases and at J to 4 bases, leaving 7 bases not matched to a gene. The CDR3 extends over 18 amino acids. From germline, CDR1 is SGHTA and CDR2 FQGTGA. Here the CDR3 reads CASSLTPRTSGRADTQYF. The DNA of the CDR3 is TGTGCCAGCAGCTTAACTCCTCGGACTAGCGGGAGAGCAGATACGCAGTATTTT.

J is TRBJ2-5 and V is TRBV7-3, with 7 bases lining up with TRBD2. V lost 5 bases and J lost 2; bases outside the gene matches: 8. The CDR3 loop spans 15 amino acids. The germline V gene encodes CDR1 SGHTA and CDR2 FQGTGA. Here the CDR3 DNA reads TGTGCCAGCAGCCCCCAGGGCGGGGGACAAGAGACCCAGTACTTC. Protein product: CASSPQGGGQETQYF.

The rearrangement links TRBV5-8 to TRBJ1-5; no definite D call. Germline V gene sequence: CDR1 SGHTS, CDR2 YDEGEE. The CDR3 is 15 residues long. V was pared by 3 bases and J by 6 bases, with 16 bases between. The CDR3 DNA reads TGTGCCAGCAGCTCGCGGGGTACCCGGGGTCAGCCCCAGCATTTT. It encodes CASSSRGTRGQPQHF.

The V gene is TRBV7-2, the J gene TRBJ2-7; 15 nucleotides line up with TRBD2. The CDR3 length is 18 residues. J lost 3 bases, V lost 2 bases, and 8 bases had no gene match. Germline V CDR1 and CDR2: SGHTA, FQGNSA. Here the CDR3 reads CASSLPGLAGGPGYEQYF. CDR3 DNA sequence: TGTGCCAGCAGCTTACCGGGACTAGCGGGAGGCCCAGGCTACGAGCAGTACTTC.